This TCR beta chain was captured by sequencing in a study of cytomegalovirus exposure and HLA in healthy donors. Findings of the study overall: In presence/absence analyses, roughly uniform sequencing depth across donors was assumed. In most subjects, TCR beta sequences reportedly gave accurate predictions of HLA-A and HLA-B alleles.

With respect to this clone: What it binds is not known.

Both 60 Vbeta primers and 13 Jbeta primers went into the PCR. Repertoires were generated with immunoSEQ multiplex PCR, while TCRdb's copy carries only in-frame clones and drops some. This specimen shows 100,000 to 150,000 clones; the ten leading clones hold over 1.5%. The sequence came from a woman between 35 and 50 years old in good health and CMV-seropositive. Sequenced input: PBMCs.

CDR3 region: CASSVAGLAEETQYF. CDR3 sequence (DNA): TGTGCCAGCAGCGTCGCCGGACTAGCGGAAGAGACCCAGTACTTC. This chain links TRBV7-2 with TRBJ2-5, with TRBD2 matching over 10 bases. Germline CDR1 reads SGHTA; CDR2 reads FQGNSA. The CDR3 has 15 residues. With V trimmed by 5 bases and J by 3 bases, 6 bases remained unmatched.